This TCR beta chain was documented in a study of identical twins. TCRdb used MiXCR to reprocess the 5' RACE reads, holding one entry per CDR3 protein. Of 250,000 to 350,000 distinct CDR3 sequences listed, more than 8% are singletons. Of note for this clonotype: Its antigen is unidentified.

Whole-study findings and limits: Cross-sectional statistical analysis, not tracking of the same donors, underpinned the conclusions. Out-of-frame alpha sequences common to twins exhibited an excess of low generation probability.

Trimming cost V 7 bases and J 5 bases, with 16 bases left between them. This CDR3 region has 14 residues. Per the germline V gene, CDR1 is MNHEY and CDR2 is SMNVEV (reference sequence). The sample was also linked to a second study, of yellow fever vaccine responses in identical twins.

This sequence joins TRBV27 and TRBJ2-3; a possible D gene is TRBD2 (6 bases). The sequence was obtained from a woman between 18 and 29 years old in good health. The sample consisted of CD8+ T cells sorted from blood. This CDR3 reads CASIPTGVVDTQYF. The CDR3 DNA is TGTGCCAGCATTCCAACGGGGGTGGTAGATACGCAGTATTTT.